Shown below are 10 T cell receptor beta chains from a single sample sequenced in a study of T cells in Graves' hyperthyroidism and ophthalmopathy. Researchers took RNA transcripts and amplified the TCR beta CDR3 regions from them. HTBI primers drove first-round RT-PCR of the TCR CDR3. TCRdb recomputed calls from the multiplex PCR reads with MiXCR, one row per CDR3 protein. In the table there are about 350,000 distinct CDR3 sequences, roughly 14% of which are singletons. The sample comprised blood. The receptors originated from a woman in her twenties or thirties with Graves' hyperthyroidism.

The chain has TRBV6-1 and TRBJ1-5; a weak D match, TRBD1 (6 bases). V was clipped by 2 bases and J by 5 bases, with 19 bases between them. Germline V lookup: CDR1 MNHNS, CDR2 SASEGT. The CDR3 covers 17 residues. CDR3 amino acids: CASSELGTFLSHQPQHF. In DNA, the CDR3 is TGTGCCAGCAGTGAATTGGGGACATTTCTATCCCATCAGCCCCAGCATTTT.

Points on this clonotype: A much larger clone differs from this one at a single base, so this may be a read error. CDR3 bases: TGTGCCAGCAGCTTCCAGCGGACCCAGTACTTC. It codes for CASSFQRTQYF. The chain carries TRBV11-2 and TRBJ2-5; D gene ambiguous. The CDR3 is made up of 11 amino acids. From germline, CDR1 is SGHAT and CDR2 FQNNGV. Trimming pared 3 bases from V and 7 bases from J, leaving 6 bases between.

This clonotype was seen repeatedly, ten times or more. The chain links TRBV13 to TRBJ2-2, with a tentative D call TRBD1 (5 bases). Per the germline V gene, CDR1 is PRHDT and CDR2 is FYEKMQ (reference sequence). The germline V and J ends were trimmed by 3 bases and 7 bases, with 9 bases remaining between them. The CDR3 sequence is 13 residues long. This CDR3 reads CASSFQGFGELFF. The CDR3 region has the DNA TGTGCCAGCAGCTTCCAGGGCTTCGGGGAGCTGTTTTTT. The variable domain in full, with the rest retrieved from reference TRBV13 and TRBJ2-2, is AAGVIQSPRHLIKEKRETATLKCYPIPRHDTVYWYQQGPGQDPQFLISFYEKMQSDKGSIPDRFSAQQFSDYHSELNMSSLELGDSALYFCASSFQGFGELFFGEGSRLTVL.

This clonotype was seen ten or more times. This sequence joins TRBV15 and TRBJ2-7; no clear D gene. The CDR3 is 12 residues long. V shed 4 bases and J shed 1 base, with 5 bases lying between them. CDR1 is LNHNV, CDR2 YYDKDF, per germline (reference sequence). The chain's CDR3 is CATSKGSYEQYF. The CDR3 region has the DNA TGTGCCACCAGCAAGGGTTCCTACGAGCAGTACTTC.

This clonotype was found many times. The rearrangement uses TRBV2 and TRBJ2-7, with D possibly being TRBD1 or TRBD2 (5 bases each). Germline V gene data show CDR1 as SNHLY and CDR2 as FYNNEI. This CDR3 contains 15 residues. The V gene lost 3 bases and the J gene lost 1 base, with 13 bases spanning the gap. CDR3 residues: CASSEGTGSSYEQYF. The CDR3 coding sequence is TGTGCCAGCAGTGAGGGGACGGGATCGTCCTACGAGCAGTACTTC. Variable domain in full (rest from reference TRBV2 and TRBJ2-7): EPEVTQTPSHQVTQMGQEVILRCVPISNHLYFYWYRQILGQKVEFLVSFYNNEISEKSEIFDDQFSVERPDGSNFTLKIRSTKLEDSAMYFCASSEGTGSSYEQYFGPGTRLTVT.

The table lists this clonotype with a few counts. The chain joins TRBV19 to TRBJ2-7, with TRBD1 matching 7 bases. Germline V lookup: CDR1 LNHDA, CDR2 SQIVND (reference sequence). Germline trimming cut 6 bases from V and 3 bases from J; bases unmatched to any gene: 8. The CDR3 is 14 residues long. CDR3 bases: TGTGCCAGTAGCGCCGGGACAGCAAGCTACGAGCAGTACTTC. Residues: CASSAGTASYEQYF. The variable domain in full, completed from reference TRBV19 and TRBJ2-7, reads DGGITQSPKYLFRKEGQNVTLSCEQNLNHDAMYWYRQDPGQGLRLIYYSQIVNDFQKGDIAEGYSVSREKKESFPLTVTSAQKNPTAFYLCASSAGTASYEQYFGPGTRLTVT.

This clonotype was recorded many times. The chain uses TRBV2 and TRBJ2-7; no clear D gene. This CDR3 has 17 amino acids. The germline V gene has CDR1 SNHLY and CDR2 FYNNEI. Trimming removed 6 bases at V and 0 bases at J, with 21 bases between. The CDR3 coding sequence is TGTGCCAGCAGACGCTTAGGTCTGGACCTCAGCTCCTACGAGCAGTACTTC. Protein: CASRRLGLDLSSYEQYF.

This clonotype has ten or more counts. This chain links TRBV6-6 with TRBJ1-5; D remains ambiguous. Trimming stripped 0 bases from V and 4 bases from J, with 13 bases between. The CDR3 loop spans 16 amino acids. The germline CDR1 and CDR2 sequences are MNHNY and SVGAGI (reference sequence). The CDR3 loop reads CASSYSGSQPNQPQHF. DNA for the CDR3: TGTGCCAGCAGTTACTCAGGGAGTCAGCCGAATCAGCCCCAGCATTTT.

This clonotype was seen a handful of times. The V gene is TRBV28, the J gene TRBJ2-3, with TRBD2 matching 11 bases. Germline CDR1 reads MDHEN; CDR2 reads SYDVKM. Trimming at V came to 10 bases and at J to 3 bases, leaving 6 bases not matched to a gene. CDR3 length: 14 residues. The CDR3 DNA is TGTGCCACTCGACTAGCGGGAATGACAGATACGCAGTATTTT. This encodes CATRLAGMTDTQYF.

This clonotype came up once. CDR3 loop: CASSIEPGLAGHYNEQFF. The CDR3 nucleotides are TGTGCCAGTAGTATAGAACCGGGACTAGCGGGCCATTACAATGAGCAGTTCTTC. The chain has TRBV19 and TRBJ2-1; 12 nucleotides agree with TRBD2. The CDR3 runs to 18 residues. Unmatched junction bases numbered 7, after V lost 0 bases and J lost 4 bases. The germline V gene encodes CDR1 LNHDA and CDR2 SQIVND (reference sequence).